One and the same sample provided the 14 T cell receptor beta chains below, sequenced in a study of T-cell reconstitution after alpha-beta-depleted transplantation in children. Unique molecular identifiers featured in how the TCRbeta library was prepared. TCRdb analysed the PCR reads with MiXCR anew, one entry per CDR3 protein. The sample includes 45,000 or so distinct CDR3 sequences, about 47% of them seen just once. This material consisted of peripheral blood, taken before TCRalphabeta/CD19-depleted stem cell transplant. Source of these receptors: a boy under two years old with SCID, due to receive a stem cell transplant.

In this sample, this clonotype turned up many times. The V call is TRBV7-3, the J call TRBJ2-2; 8 bases are shared with TRBD1. Trimming removed 6 bases from V and 3 bases from J; junction bases left unmatched: 12. The CDR3 is 17 amino acids. Germline V gives CDR1 SGHTA, CDR2 FQGTGA. CDR3 bases: TGTGCCAGCAGTAAAGAACCGGGACAGGTCTACACCGGGGAGCTGTTTTTT. It encodes CASSKEPGQVYTGELFF.

The chain carries TRBV5-1 and TRBJ1-6; unclear D gene. This CDR3 contains 16 residues. Per the germline V gene, CDR1 is SGHRS and CDR2 is YFSETQ. V was clipped by 4 bases and J by 2 bases, with 13 bases between them. The CDR3 DNA follows: TGCGCCAGCAGCCGCACGGGCCTTGCCTATAATTCACCCCTCCACTTT. Its translation: CASSRTGLAYNSPLHF.

V is TRBV7-2 and J is TRBJ2-2, with TRBD1 identical over 9 bases. The V gene's germline CDR1 is SGHTA and CDR2 FQGNSA. Unmatched junction bases numbered 8, after V lost 2 bases and J lost 4 bases. The CDR3 length is 17 residues. CDR3 coding DNA: TGTGCCAGCAGCTTAATGAGTGGGACAGGGTTCACCGGGGAGCTGTTTTTT. This gives the protein CASSLMSGTGFTGELFF.

The chain has TRBV7-9 and TRBJ2-5; no definite D call. The V end was cut by 5 bases, the J end by 4 bases, with 11 bases between. CDR3 length: 13 residues. Germline V lookup: CDR1 SEHNR, CDR2 FQNEAQ (reference sequence). CDR3 DNA sequence: TGTGCCAGCAGCGAGGCCAGAGTAGAGACCCAGTACTTC. Its protein product is CASSEARVETQYF.

This clonotype was detected only a few times. This chain links TRBV20-1 with TRBJ2-7; TRBD2 agrees at 12 bases. V trimming: 2 bases; J trimming: 4 bases; junction bases outside the gene matches: 3. Germline V gene data show CDR1 as DFQATT and CDR2 as SNEGSKA (reference sequence). This CDR3 is 14 amino acids long. DNA of the CDR3: TGCAGTGCTAGACCACTAGCGGGGGGTTACGAGCAGTACTTC. Amino acids: CSARPLAGGYEQYF.

The chain couples TRBV12-3 or TRBV12-4 to TRBJ2-7, with a tentative D call TRBD1 (7 bases). V was trimmed by 4 bases and J by 3 bases, leaving 16 bases between them. CDR3 size: 15 residues. This chain's CDR3 is CASSWGRGAGYEQYF. The CDR3 DNA sequence: TGTGCCAGCAGTTGGGGCAGGGGGGCCGGCTACGAGCAGTACTTC.

The chain has TRBV11-2 and TRBJ2-3, with D tentatively TRBD2 (6 bases). V lost 3 bases and J lost 2, with 12 bases in between. Germline assignment: CDR1 SGHAT and CDR2 FQNNGV. This CDR3 is 15 amino acids long. The CDR3 nucleotides are TGTGCCAGCAGCTTCGGGAGCCTCCCCACAGATACGCAGTATTTT. It codes for CASSFGSLPTDTQYF.

This clonotype was seen repeatedly, ten times or more. The chain carries TRBV4-2 and TRBJ2-1; 16 nucleotides line up with TRBD2. The CDR3 sequence is 18 residues long. The germline CDR1 and CDR2 sequences are LGHNA and YNFKEQ. After removal of 4 bases from V and 7 bases from J, the junction contained 10 bases not matched to a gene. The CDR3 region has the DNA TGTGCCAGCAGCCGTCCCGGGACTAGCGGGGGGGCGGAGAATGAGCAGTTCTTC. Translating it yields CASSRPGTSGGAENEQFF.

The rearrangement uses TRBV28 and TRBJ2-7, with D possibly matching TRBD2 (5 bases). There are 15 residues in the CDR3. The V and J ends lost 5 bases and 3 bases respectively, with 17 bases between them. Germline-derived CDR1 and CDR2 are MDHEN and SYDVKM. CDR3 in amino acids: CASSQADWENYEQYF. The CDR3 nucleotides read TGTGCCAGCAGTCAGGCGGATTGGGAGAACTACGAGCAGTACTTC. Complete variable domain (other parts from reference TRBV28 and TRBJ2-7): DVKVTQSSRYLVKRTGEKVFLECVQDMDHENMFWYRQDPGLGLRLIYFSYDVKMKEKGDIPEGYSVSREKKERFSLILESASTNQTSMYLCASSQADWENYEQYFGPGTRLTVT.

The V call is TRBV9, the J call TRBJ2-5; D unclear. Trimming pared 3 bases from V and 3 bases from J, leaving 6 bases between. In germline, CDR1 is SGDLS, CDR2 YYNGEE. The CDR3 runs 12 residues. CDR3 sequence reads: CASSAREETQYF. The DNA of the CDR3 is TGTGCCAGCAGCGCTAGGGAAGAGACCCAGTACTTC.

The CDR3 DNA is TGTGCCAGCAGACGACTAGAATCCCTGGTGGAGCAGTACTTC. Translated, it gives CASRRLESLVEQYF. The chain uses TRBV5-5 and TRBJ2-7; D perhaps matches TRBD2 (6 bases). V lost 5 bases and J lost 7, with 19 bases in between. Germline lookup yields CDR1 SGHKS and CDR2 YYEKEE (reference sequence). The CDR3 extends over 14 amino acids. Variable domain in full (rest from reference TRBV5-5 and TRBJ2-7): DAGVTQSPTHLIKTRGQQVTLRCSPISGHKSVSWYQQVLGQGPQFIFQYYEKEERGRGNFPDRFSARQFPNYSSELNVNALLLGDSALYLCASRRLESLVEQYFGPGTRLTVT.

The V gene is TRBV7-3, the J gene TRBJ1-2; 11 nucleotides match TRBD1. J was trimmed by 6 bases and V by 5 bases; bases with no gene match: 11. Germline CDR1 and CDR2: SGHTA and FQGTGA. This CDR3 is built from 16 residues. The CDR3 is CASSPGQGVNRHGYTF. In nucleotides, the CDR3 is TGTGCCAGCAGCCCGGGACAGGGGGTGAATAGGCATGGCTACACCTTC.

This clonotype showed up just a few times. This rearrangement joins TRBV5-1 to TRBJ2-2, with TRBD2 identical over 11 bases. The CDR3 is 18 residues long. V lost 1 base, J lost 4 bases, and 9 bases stayed unmatched. In germline, CDR1 is SGHRS, CDR2 YFSETQ. The chain's CDR3 is CASSLTSGSNPVTGELFF. CDR3 coding DNA: TGCGCCAGCAGCTTGACTAGCGGGAGTAATCCGGTCACCGGGGAGCTGTTTTTT.

This chain uses TRBV20-1 with TRBJ2-7; TRBD1 matches 12 bases. The CDR3 covers 17 residues. The V gene's germline CDR1 is DFQATT and CDR2 SNEGSKA (reference sequence). CDR3 in amino acids: CCARDTGTGGYPYEQYF. The DNA of the CDR3 is TGCTGCGCTAGAGATACGGGGACAGGGGGCTATCCCTACGAGCAGTACTTC.